A single count supports the clone carrying this TCR beta chain. Antigen unknown. These data belong to a study of T cell responses to AZD1222 COVID-19 vaccine. Study-wide results and caveats: CD4 TCRs covered the whole spike, strongest at regions 160-218 and 743-854. Receipt of two AZD1222 doses was followed by a rise in Spike-specific TCR breadth and depth.

Method: immunoSEQ multiplex PCR; TCRdb's copy keeps in-frame clones and lacks some. Of roughly 100,000 clones in the sample, just over 90% were seen once. The CDR3 extends over 18 amino acids. Germline CDR1 and CDR2: SGHRS and YFSETQ. V was clipped by 4 bases and J by 4 bases; unmatched bases: 13. Sequenced here: peripheral blood, sampled on day 0 of AZD1222 vaccination. The source is an adult in good health. The chain couples TRBV5-1 to TRBJ2-3; 12 bases align to TRBD2. The CDR3 bases are TGCGCCAGCAGCCCACGAGGACTAGCGGGGACGAGGGCAGATACGCAGTATTTT. This codes for CASSPRGLAGTRADTQYF.